This TCR beta chain was captured in a study of CD8 T cells in Susac syndrome. When the RNA was reverse transcribed, random hexamers were used with an input of 0.5 to 1 ug. TCRdb analysed the immunoSEQ multiplex PCR reads with MiXCR anew, one entry per CDR3 protein. The data show about 240,000 distinct CDR3 sequences, 90% to 96% seen once. The CDR3 sequence is 13 residues long. V was trimmed by 0 bases and J by 10 bases, leaving 13 bases between them. The germline gives CDR1 GTSNPN, CDR2 SVGIG (reference sequence). Material for sequencing was CD4+ T cells from PBMCs. V is TRBV30 and J is TRBJ2-1; D possibly corresponds to TRBD2 (7 bases). The sequence was collected from a human donor with Susac syndrome. The CDR3 protein is CAWSVSAGAEQFF. The CDR3 nucleotides are TGTGCCTGGAGTGTTTCGGCGGGGGCCGAGCAGTTCTTC.